The clone carrying this T cell receptor (beta chain) was picked up a small number of times. These data originate in a study of shared clonotypes between healthy human individuals. The assay was immunoSEQ multiplex PCR, and TCRdb's table has in-frame clones only and misses some. The data contain more than 900,000 clones, approximately 80% of them singletons. The sequenced sample consisted of memory CD4+ T cells from PBMCs. The subset is: CD45RA-negative fraction. The receptor's source is a man aged 18 to 30 in good health. Some clones in this sample may be carry-over from other donors' samples.

The CDR3: CASSFQGVGEQYF. CDR3 nucleotide sequence: TGTGCCAGCAGCTTTCAGGGGGTTGGCGAGCAGTACTTC. The V gene is TRBV5-6, the J gene TRBJ2-7; TRBD1 matches 7 bases. CDR3 size: 13 residues. Trimming removed 2 bases from V and 6 bases from J; junction bases left unmatched: 5. CDR1 is SGHDT and CDR2 is YYEEEE in the germline V gene.